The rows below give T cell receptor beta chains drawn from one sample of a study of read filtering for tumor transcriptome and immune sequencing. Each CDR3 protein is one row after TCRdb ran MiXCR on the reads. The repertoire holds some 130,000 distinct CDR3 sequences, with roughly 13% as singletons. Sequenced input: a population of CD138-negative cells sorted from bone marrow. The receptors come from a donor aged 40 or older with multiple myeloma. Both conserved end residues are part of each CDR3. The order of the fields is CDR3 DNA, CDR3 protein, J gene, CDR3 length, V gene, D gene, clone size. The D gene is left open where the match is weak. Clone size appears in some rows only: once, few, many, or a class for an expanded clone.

CDR3nt: TGTGCCATCAGTGATCCCGCTACAGCGGGAGGGCTCGATGAGCAGTTCTTC
CDR3aa: CAISDPATAGGLDEQFF
j_gene: TRBJ2-1
len: 17
v_gene: TRBV10-3
d_gene: TRBD2
abundance: many

CDR3nt: TGCGCCAGCAGCTTGGAGCGGGAGGGCCTCACAACATCCTACAATGAGCAGTTCTTC
CDR3aa: CASSLEREGLTTSYNEQFF
j_gene: TRBJ2-1
len: 19
v_gene: TRBV5-1
d_gene: TRBD2
abundance: many

CDR3nt: TGCAGCGTTGGACAGTCCTGTGAGCAGTACTTC
CDR3aa: CSVGQSCEQYF
j_gene: TRBJ2-7
len: 11
v_gene: TRBV29-1
d_gene: -
abundance: -

CDR3nt: TGTGCCAGCAGTTCACCGGGACTAGCGGGAGACAACGAGCAGTACTTC
CDR3aa: CASSSPGLAGDNEQYF
j_gene: TRBJ2-7
len: 16
v_gene: TRBV12-3/TRBV12-4
d_gene: TRBD2
abundance: many

CDR3nt: TGTGCCAGCAGCCCGACGACTAACTATGGCTACACCTTC
CDR3aa: CASSPTTNYGYTF
j_gene: TRBJ1-2
len: 13
v_gene: TRBV11-2
d_gene: -
abundance: many

CDR3nt: TGCGCCAGCAGCCAAGGGCCAGGGACAGGGGAATCGGCCAAAAACATTCAGTACTTC
CDR3aa: CASSQGPGTGESAKNIQYF
j_gene: TRBJ2-4
len: 19
v_gene: TRBV4-3
d_gene: TRBD1
abundance: many

CDR3nt: TGTGCCAGCTTGACGCCTGGGGCCAACGTCCTGACTTTC
CDR3aa: CASLTPGANVLTF
j_gene: TRBJ2-6
len: 13
v_gene: TRBV6-2/TRBV6-3
d_gene: -
abundance: many

CDR3nt: TGTGCCAGTATCAACCCCGGGACAGCCTACGAAGCTTTCTTT
CDR3aa: CASINPGTAYEAFF
j_gene: TRBJ1-1
len: 14
v_gene: TRBV19
d_gene: TRBD1
abundance: many

CDR3nt: TGCGCCAGCAGCTTGACAGATTACAATGAGCAGTTCTTC
CDR3aa: CASSLTDYNEQFF
j_gene: TRBJ2-1
len: 13
v_gene: TRBV5-1
d_gene: -
abundance: many

CDR3nt: TGTGCCAGCTCACCTCGGACTAGCAATGAGCAGTTCTTC
CDR3aa: CASSPRTSNEQFF
j_gene: TRBJ2-1
len: 13
v_gene: TRBV18
d_gene: TRBD2
abundance: many

CDR3nt: TGTGCCAGCAGCTCCGACATCCGCGGACTAGCGGGTGGCACAGATACGCAGTATTTT
CDR3aa: CASSSDIRGLAGGTDTQYF
j_gene: TRBJ2-3
len: 19
v_gene: TRBV11-2
d_gene: TRBD2
abundance: many

CDR3nt: TGTGCCAGCAGCCCAGGGGGAGAGGGCAATCAGCCCCAGCATTTT
CDR3aa: CASSPGGEGNQPQHF
j_gene: TRBJ1-5
len: 15
v_gene: TRBV9
d_gene: TRBD1
abundance: many

CDR3nt: TGTGCCAGCAGCTTAAAAGGGGCCGGGGCAACTGGGGCCAACGTCCTGACTTTC
CDR3aa: CASSLKGAGATGANVLTF
j_gene: TRBJ2-6
len: 18
v_gene: TRBV7-3
d_gene: -
abundance: many

CDR3nt: TGTGCCAGCAGTTCTGGGACAGTAAACCAAGAGACCCAGTACTTC
CDR3aa: CASSSGTVNQETQYF
j_gene: TRBJ2-5
len: 15
v_gene: TRBV12-3/TRBV12-4
d_gene: TRBD1
abundance: many

CDR3nt: TGTGCCAGTAAAACAGCTAGCACAGATACGCAGTATTTT
CDR3aa: CASKTASTDTQYF
j_gene: TRBJ2-3
len: 13
v_gene: TRBV19
d_gene: -
abundance: -

CDR3nt: TGTGCCAGCAGTTCGGGGGAGCCCCAGCATTTT
CDR3aa: CASSSGEPQHF
j_gene: TRBJ1-5
len: 11
v_gene: TRBV28
d_gene: -
abundance: many

CDR3nt: TGCAGCGTTGCTTTGTCAGGGGGCGGGGAGACCCAGTACTTC
CDR3aa: CSVALSGGGETQYF
j_gene: TRBJ2-5
len: 14
v_gene: TRBV29-1
d_gene: TRBD1
abundance: many

CDR3nt: TGTGCCAGCAGTTACTCATCGGGTAGGGCCATCTACAATGAGCAGTTCTTC
CDR3aa: CASSYSSGRAIYNEQFF
j_gene: TRBJ2-1
len: 17
v_gene: TRBV6-5
d_gene: -
abundance: many

CDR3nt: TGTGCCAGCAGCCACGTAGCGGGGTTGAGCTCCTACAATGAGCAGTTCTTC
CDR3aa: CASSHVAGLSSYNEQFF
j_gene: TRBJ2-1
len: 17
v_gene: TRBV6-2/TRBV6-3
d_gene: TRBD2
abundance: many

CDR3nt: TGTGCCAGCAGCCGCGAACCGGGACTAGTCACAGATACGCAGTATTTT
CDR3aa: CASSREPGLVTDTQYF
j_gene: TRBJ2-3
len: 16
v_gene: TRBV7-3
d_gene: TRBD2
abundance: many

CDR3nt: TGTGCCACGAGCGCCCGGGGGGAAACAGATACGCAGTATTTT
CDR3aa: CATSARGETDTQYF
j_gene: TRBJ2-3
len: 14
v_gene: TRBV6-5
d_gene: TRBD2
abundance: many

CDR3nt: TGCAGTGCTAGGGACAGGGGTTCTATGGAGCAGTACTTC
CDR3aa: CSARDRGSMEQYF
j_gene: TRBJ2-7
len: 13
v_gene: TRBV20-1
d_gene: TRBD1
abundance: many

CDR3nt: TGTGCCAGCAGTTCGCACCTCTACGAGCAGTACTTC
CDR3aa: CASSSHLYEQYF
j_gene: TRBJ2-7
len: 12
v_gene: TRBV6-5
d_gene: -
abundance: few

CDR3nt: TGTGCCACAGGGGGAGCGGGAGGGCCAATCTACAATGAGCAGTTCTTC
CDR3aa: CATGGAGGPIYNEQFF
j_gene: TRBJ2-1
len: 16
v_gene: TRBV7-9
d_gene: TRBD2
abundance: many

CDR3nt: TGTGCCAGCAGCTTAGGATCAGGGCAGAATCAGCCCCAGCATTTT
CDR3aa: CASSLGSGQNQPQHF
j_gene: TRBJ1-5
len: 15
v_gene: TRBV7-2
d_gene: -
abundance: many

CDR3nt: TGCAGCGTTGCCCTAGACAGGAGCTCGGCTTTGTCGAACACCGGGGAGCTGTTTTTT
CDR3aa: CSVALDRSSALSNTGELFF
j_gene: TRBJ2-2
len: 19
v_gene: TRBV29-1
d_gene: -
abundance: many

CDR3nt: TGTGCCAGCTCACCACGGACAGGGAGCGGCTACACCTTC
CDR3aa: CASSPRTGSGYTF
j_gene: TRBJ1-2
len: 13
v_gene: TRBV18
d_gene: TRBD1
abundance: many

CDR3nt: TGTGCCAGCAGCTCAGGACGCGGGAATCAGCCCCAGCATTTT
CDR3aa: CASSSGRGNQPQHF
j_gene: TRBJ1-5
len: 14
v_gene: TRBV11-2
d_gene: -
abundance: -

CDR3nt: TGTGCCAGCAGTTCCGTGGGAGGCGAGCAGTACTTC
CDR3aa: CASSSVGGEQYF
j_gene: TRBJ2-7
len: 12
v_gene: TRBV6-2/TRBV6-3
d_gene: -
abundance: -

CDR3nt: TGCGCCAGCAGCTTGACAGGGGCGTCCTACGAGCAGTACTTC
CDR3aa: CASSLTGASYEQYF
j_gene: TRBJ2-7
len: 14
v_gene: TRBV5-1
d_gene: TRBD1
abundance: many

CDR3nt: TGCGCCAGCAGCCAACAACACGAGCAGTACTTC
CDR3aa: CASSQQHEQYF
j_gene: TRBJ2-7
len: 11
v_gene: TRBV4-1
d_gene: -
abundance: many

CDR3nt: TGTGCCAGCAGTTTCTCGGGACGTTACTACGAGCAGTACTTC
CDR3aa: CASSFSGRYYEQYF
j_gene: TRBJ2-7
len: 14
v_gene: TRBV6-6
d_gene: -
abundance: many

CDR3nt: TGCGCCAGCAGCCCACGGCTAGCGGGAGGAGAGCAGTTCTTC
CDR3aa: CASSPRLAGGEQFF
j_gene: TRBJ2-1
len: 14
v_gene: TRBV4-1
d_gene: TRBD2
abundance: many

CDR3nt: TGCAGCGTTGATGGTACCGGGGAGCTGTTTTTT
CDR3aa: CSVDGTGELFF
j_gene: TRBJ2-2
len: 11
v_gene: TRBV29-1
d_gene: -
abundance: many

CDR3nt: TGCAGTGCTAGAGATTACCGAGGACTAGCGGGAGAGAATGAGCAGTTCTTC
CDR3aa: CSARDYRGLAGENEQFF
j_gene: TRBJ2-1
len: 17
v_gene: TRBV20-1
d_gene: TRBD2
abundance: many

CDR3nt: TGCGCCAGCAGCCAAGAAGGACTAGCGGGGTTGAGCTCCTACAATGAGCAGTTCTTC
CDR3aa: CASSQEGLAGLSSYNEQFF
j_gene: TRBJ2-1
len: 19
v_gene: TRBV4-3
d_gene: TRBD2
abundance: -

CDR3nt: TGTGCCAGCAGCCTAGAGGTAGGACAGGGTTTTTCCCTATACTACGAGCAGTACTTC
CDR3aa: CASSLEVGQGFSLYYEQYF
j_gene: TRBJ2-7
len: 19
v_gene: TRBV5-6
d_gene: TRBD1
abundance: -

CDR3nt: TGTGCCAGCAGCCCCTCCGACGGGAGGGAAGCTTTCTTT
CDR3aa: CASSPSDGREAFF
j_gene: TRBJ1-1
len: 13
v_gene: TRBV3-1
d_gene: -
abundance: few

CDR3nt: TGCAGCGTCGGTGGGACTAGCGGGAGTGGGCCCTACAATGAGCAGTTCTTC
CDR3aa: CSVGGTSGSGPYNEQFF
j_gene: TRBJ2-1
len: 17
v_gene: TRBV29-1
d_gene: TRBD2
abundance: many

CDR3nt: TGCAGTGCGCTAGAGGAGGGGGATACGCAGTATTTT
CDR3aa: CSALEEGDTQYF
j_gene: TRBJ2-3
len: 12
v_gene: TRBV20-1
d_gene: -
abundance: -

CDR3nt: TGTGCCAGCAGCTCCCGACTAGAGAACTACAATGAGCAGTTCTTC
CDR3aa: CASSSRLENYNEQFF
j_gene: TRBJ2-1
len: 15
v_gene: TRBV7-8
d_gene: -
abundance: -

CDR3nt: TGTGCCATCAGTCAGACATCCCTAGCCAAAAACATTCAGTACTTC
CDR3aa: CAISQTSLAKNIQYF
j_gene: TRBJ2-4
len: 15
v_gene: TRBV10-3
d_gene: -
abundance: many

CDR3nt: TGCGCCAGCAGCTTGGTTGCAGGGAGTATCGCTGAAGCTTTCTTT
CDR3aa: CASSLVAGSIAEAFF
j_gene: TRBJ1-1
len: 15
v_gene: TRBV5-1
d_gene: -
abundance: many

CDR3nt: TGCAGTGCTCAAGTCGTCGGGATGGGACAGACCCAGTACTTC
CDR3aa: CSAQVVGMGQTQYF
j_gene: TRBJ2-5
len: 14
v_gene: TRBV20-1
d_gene: -
abundance: -

CDR3nt: TGCAGCGTTGTACTCACTCGGGGACAGCCCCAGCATTTT
CDR3aa: CSVVLTRGQPQHF
j_gene: TRBJ1-5
len: 13
v_gene: TRBV29-1
d_gene: -
abundance: -

CDR3nt: TGTGCCAGCAGCCTCAAAGCGACAGGGGGCCCTGAAGCTTTCTTT
CDR3aa: CASSLKATGGPEAFF
j_gene: TRBJ1-1
len: 15
v_gene: TRBV7-9
d_gene: TRBD1
abundance: many

CDR3nt: TGTGCCAGCAGTCCCACCGGGACAGGGAAGCTACCTTATACTTTCTTT
CDR3aa: CASSPTGTGKLPYTFF
j_gene: TRBJ1-1
len: 16
v_gene: TRBV27
d_gene: TRBD1
abundance: many

CDR3nt: TGTGCCAGCAGCCCCCGACTAGGTCCCCAGATAAACAATGAGCAGTTCTTC
CDR3aa: CASSPRLGPQINNEQFF
j_gene: TRBJ2-1
len: 17
v_gene: TRBV7-9
d_gene: -
abundance: many

CDR3nt: TGTGCCAGTAGTGCCGGAGGACTGATCTACGAGCAGTACTTC
CDR3aa: CASSAGGLIYEQYF
j_gene: TRBJ2-7
len: 14
v_gene: TRBV19
d_gene: -
abundance: many

CDR3nt: TGTGCCACCAGTGATTTCGCGACAGGGTATGAGCAGTTCTTC
CDR3aa: CATSDFATGYEQFF
j_gene: TRBJ2-1
len: 14
v_gene: TRBV24-1
d_gene: TRBD1
abundance: many

CDR3nt: TGTGCCAGCAGAAAAACAGGGATTGAGGGTGAAGCTTTCTTT
CDR3aa: CASRKTGIEGEAFF
j_gene: TRBJ1-1
len: 14
v_gene: TRBV6-5
d_gene: -
abundance: many

CDR3nt: TGCAGTGCTAACACGGGGTTTGGGTCCTACGAGCAGTACTTC
CDR3aa: CSANTGFGSYEQYF
j_gene: TRBJ2-7
len: 14
v_gene: TRBV20-1
d_gene: -
abundance: many

CDR3nt: TGTGCCAGCAGCTTCCACGAGAATGAAAAACTGTTTTTT
CDR3aa: CASSFHENEKLFF
j_gene: TRBJ1-4
len: 13
v_gene: TRBV7-9
d_gene: -
abundance: many

CDR3nt: TGTGCCAGCAGCCGCGACAGGGTGAGGACCGGGGAGCTGTTTTTT
CDR3aa: CASSRDRVRTGELFF
j_gene: TRBJ2-2
len: 15
v_gene: TRBV7-2
d_gene: TRBD1
abundance: many

CDR3nt: TGTGCCAGCAGCAACCAAGAGACCCAGTACTTC
CDR3aa: CASSNQETQYF
j_gene: TRBJ2-5
len: 11
v_gene: TRBV5-6
d_gene: -
abundance: -

CDR3nt: TGTGCCAAACAGACAGGGGGCTTGGAGACCCAGTACTTC
CDR3aa: CAKQTGGLETQYF
j_gene: TRBJ2-5
len: 13
v_gene: TRBV2
d_gene: TRBD1
abundance: -

CDR3nt: TGTGCCACGCGCGGGTCCAATGAGCAGTTCTTC
CDR3aa: CATRGSNEQFF
j_gene: TRBJ2-1
len: 11
v_gene: TRBV10-3
d_gene: -
abundance: many

CDR3nt: TGTGCCAGCAGCCTAAGGGAGGGGGACGCAGCTTTCTTT
CDR3aa: CASSLREGDAAFF
j_gene: TRBJ1-1
len: 13
v_gene: TRBV3-1
d_gene: -
abundance: many